These T cell receptor beta chains were read from a single sample in a study of CD8 T cells in Susac syndrome. TCRdb re-called the immunoSEQ multiplex PCR reads with MiXCR, one entry per CDR3 protein. The table has some 150,000 distinct CDR3 sequences, over 95% seen once. The sequencing input was CD8+ T cells from PBMCs. The receptor set was obtained from a human donor with multiple sclerosis. The CDR3 runs from the conserved cysteine through the conserved F or W. The D gene is left open where the match is weak. The listing skips clone size in some rows; elsewhere it reads once, few, many or a size class.

clone_size: .
d_call: .
v_call: TRBV4-1
j_call: TRBJ1-1
cdr3_aa: CASSQSRDFAEAFF
cdr3_nt: TGCGCCAGCAGCCAATCGCGAGATTTCGCTGAAGCTTTCTTT

clone_size: .
d_call: TRBD2
v_call: TRBV24-1
j_call: TRBJ2-3
cdr3_aa: CATSVGASGATDTQYF
cdr3_nt: TGTGCCACCAGTGTAGGGGCTAGCGGTGCCACAGATACGCAGTATTTT

clone_size: .
d_call: TRBD2
v_call: TRBV20-1
j_call: TRBJ2-3
cdr3_aa: CSARDGLAGTDTQYF
cdr3_nt: TGCAGTGCTAGAGATGGCCTAGCGGGAACAGATACGCAGTATTTT

clone_size: few
d_call: .
v_call: TRBV30
j_call: TRBJ2-2
cdr3_aa: CAWSATVNTGELFF
cdr3_nt: TGTGCCTGGAGTGCGACAGTGAACACCGGGGAGCTGTTTTTT

clone_size: .
d_call: .
v_call: TRBV15
j_call: TRBJ2-3
cdr3_aa: CATSRGTEHTDTQYF
cdr3_nt: TGTGCCACCAGCAGAGGAACGGAGCACACAGATACGCAGTATTTT

clone_size: .
d_call: .
v_call: TRBV29-1
j_call: TRBJ2-2
cdr3_aa: CSVSKPNTGELFF
cdr3_nt: TGCAGCGTCTCCAAACCCAACACCGGGGAGCTGTTTTTT

clone_size: .
d_call: .
v_call: TRBV29-1
j_call: TRBJ2-1
cdr3_aa: CSVVDHEQFF
cdr3_nt: TGCAGCGTTGTAGATCATGAGCAGTTCTTC

clone_size: .
d_call: TRBD2
v_call: TRBV20-1
j_call: TRBJ2-1
cdr3_aa: CSARRFVAGGPNEQFF
cdr3_nt: TGCAGTGCTAGACGGTTCGTAGCGGGGGGCCCAAATGAGCAGTTCTTC

clone_size: .
d_call: TRBD1
v_call: TRBV29-1
j_call: TRBJ1-1
cdr3_aa: CSVTNGTGAAFF
cdr3_nt: TGCAGCGTCACGAACGGGACAGGGGCAGCTTTCTTT

clone_size: .
d_call: TRBD1
v_call: TRBV20-1
j_call: TRBJ2-7
cdr3_aa: CSARVRDRGRTPSYEQYF
cdr3_nt: TGCAGTGCTAGAGTGCGGGACAGGGGTCGAACCCCCTCCTACGAGCAGTACTTC

clone_size: few
d_call: TRBD2
v_call: TRBV18
j_call: TRBJ2-3
cdr3_aa: CASSRLAGSTDTQYF
cdr3_nt: TGTGCCAGCTCAAGACTAGCGGGGAGCACAGATACGCAGTATTTT